These T cell receptor beta chains were read from a single sample in a study of T cell responses to AZD1222 COVID-19 vaccine. Clones were sequenced by immunoSEQ multiplex PCR, and TCRdb holds only the in-frame ones, with some missing. The table includes over 95,000 clones, around nine tenths detected once. This specimen was peripheral blood, taken on day 0 of AZD1222 vaccination. These receptors were obtained from an adult in good health. Both conserved end residues are part of each CDR3. Each record gives: V gene, J gene, D gene, clone size, CDR3 DNA, CDR3 protein. The D gene is left open where the match is weak. Not every row has a clone size; where given, it reads once, few, many or a size class.

TRBV5-1	TRBJ2-1	-	-	TGCGCCAGCAGTACAGCGGGCTACAATGAGCAGTTCTTC	CASSTAGYNEQFF
TRBV4-3	TRBJ2-1	TRBD2	-	TGCGCCAGCAGCCAAGTAGCGGGGGCCTACAATGAGCAGTTCTTC	CASSQVAGAYNEQFF
TRBV4-2	TRBJ2-1	TRBD1	-	TGTGCCAGCAGCCAGGCCCGGGACAGTTACAATGAGCAGTTCTTC	CASSQARDSYNEQFF
TRBV6-2/TRBV6-3	TRBJ2-3	-	once	TGTGCCAGCAGTTACTATGCAGATACGCAGTATTTT	CASSYYADTQYF
TRBV28	TRBJ1-5	-	once	TGTGCCAGCATCCCAAGGGGGGAGCGCAATCAGCCCCAGCATTTT	CASIPRGERNQPQHF
TRBV30	TRBJ2-3	-	-	TGTGCCTGGAGTGTTGGGCAAAATACGCAGTATTTT	CAWSVGQNTQYF
TRBV5-4	TRBJ2-1	TRBD2	-	TGTGCCAGCACCTCTAGCGGGAGCTCCTACAATGAGCAGTTCTTC	CASTSSGSSYNEQFF
TRBV5-4	TRBJ2-1	-	few	TGTGCCAGCAGCTTGCAGGGGGGTAATGAGCAGTTCTTC	CASSLQGGNEQFF
TRBV30	TRBJ2-2	-	-	TGTGCCTGGAGTGGGACAAACACCGGGGAGCTGTTTTTT	CAWSGTNTGELFF
TRBV6-5	TRBJ1-2	-	-	TGTGCCAGCAAGGAGGGCGCTTTCTATGGCTACACCTTC	CASKEGAFYGYTF
TRBV15	TRBJ2-5	-	few	TGTGCCACCAGCAGAGATCCTATCAAAGAGACCCAGTACTTC	CATSRDPIKETQYF
TRBV5-4	TRBJ1-5	-	-	TGTGCCAGCAGCTCGGGTGGCAATCAGCCCCAGCATTTT	CASSSGGNQPQHF
TRBV11-2	TRBJ2-7	TRBD1	-	TGTGCCAGCAGCTGGGACAGGGCAGGGACCGAGCAGTACTTC	CASSWDRAGTEQYF
TRBV19	TRBJ2-1	-	many	TGTGCCAGTAGTAGTTGGCGGGAATTCTACAATGAGCAGTTCTTC	CASSSWREFYNEQFF
TRBV2	TRBJ1-2	-	-	TGTGCCAGCAGTGTAGGGGGAGAACTCTACACCTTC	CASSVGGELYTF
TRBV27	TRBJ1-5	TRBD1	-	TGTGCCAGTAGAAAGGGGCAGGGGGCCAATCAGCCCCAGCATTTT	CASRKGQGANQPQHF
TRBV7-2	TRBJ2-7	TRBD1	-	TGTGCCAGCAGCTCCCTCGATTGGGACAGATCCTACGAGCAGTACTTC	CASSSLDWDRSYEQYF
TRBV11-2	TRBJ2-3	TRBD2	-	TGTGCCAGCAGCCCCGGACTAGCGGGAGGGCCAGATACGCAGTATTTT	CASSPGLAGGPDTQYF
TRBV2	TRBJ2-5	-	-	TGTGCCAGCAGTGAAGCCAGAGAGACCCAGTACTTC	CASSEARETQYF
TRBV27	TRBJ1-2	TRBD1	-	TGTGCCAGCAGGCCCCGGGACAGGGATGGCTACACCTTC	CASRPRDRDGYTF
TRBV28	TRBJ1-3	-	once	TGTGCCAGCAGTTTCCCCCGACAGGGAAACACCATATATTTT	CASSFPRQGNTIYF
TRBV25-1	TRBJ2-3	TRBD1	-	TGTGCCAGCAGTAACGGACAGGGCACAGATACGCAGTATTTT	CASSNGQGTDTQYF
TRBV7-2	TRBJ2-2	-	-	TGTGCCAGCAGCTTAGTCTCCGGGGGACTGGCAACCGGGGAGCTGTTTTTT	CASSLVSGGLATGELFF
TRBV28	TRBJ1-2	-	-	TGTGCCAGCTTTAACAGGCCGGGGGGCTACACCTTC	CASFNRPGGYTF
TRBV6-5	TRBJ1-2	-	-	TGTGCCAGCATGCTTGACGGGCTCTATGGCTACACCTTC	CASMLDGLYGYTF
TRBV29-1	TRBJ2-7	-	-	TGCAGCGTTCGAACCTCCTACGAGCAGTACTTC	CSVRTSYEQYF
TRBV5-4	TRBJ2-5	-	-	TGTGCCAGCAGCTTGAGACAGGGAGGGGAGACCCAGTACTTC	CASSLRQGGETQYF
TRBV27	TRBJ2-1	TRBD1	-	TGTGCCAGCAGTTTAAGGAAGGGACAGCAGAGATACAATGAGCAGTTCTTC	CASSLRKGQQRYNEQFF
TRBV5-1	TRBJ1-4	-	-	TGCGCCAGCAGCCGAGAAGGGGCCTCCGGGACTAATGAAAAACTGTTTTTT	CASSREGASGTNEKLFF
TRBV28	TRBJ1-5	-	-	TGTGCCAGCAGTTTGTTACGCCAGCCCCAGCATTTT	CASSLLRQPQHF
TRBV10-2	TRBJ2-7	TRBD2	-	TGCGCCACTGCGGCGCTAGCGGGAGGTTCCTACGAGCAGTACTTC	CATAALAGGSYEQYF